These 16 T cell receptor beta chains were sequenced from one sample in a study of OX40 agonist ivuxolimab in advanced cancers. The assay was immunoSEQ multiplex PCR, and TCRdb's table has in-frame clones only and misses some. The table lists over 75,000 clones, about 89% of them singletons, with 4.5% to 5.5% in the top ten. The source material was CD4+ or CD8+ T cells sorted from blood, sampled in a trial of the OX40 agonist ivuxolimab. The receptor source for this set is an adult with an advanced solid tumor such as melanoma, head and neck, liver or kidney cancer.

The rearrangement uses TRBV6-1 and TRBJ2-7; possible D gene TRBD2, 6 bases. This CDR3 has 14 residues. The V gene's germline CDR1 is MNHNS and CDR2 SASEGT. Trimming cost V 5 bases and J 2 bases, with 13 bases left between them. This CDR3 reads CASSIRDSTYEQYF. CDR3 nucleotide sequence: TGTGCCAGCAGTATCCGGGACTCCACCTACGAGCAGTACTTC.

V is TRBV5-1 and J is TRBJ1-5; D remains unclear. Trimming cost V 0 bases and J 0 bases, with 4 bases left between them. CDR1 and CDR2 from the germline V gene are SGHRS and YFSETQ. The CDR3 covers 14 residues. This chain's CDR3 is CASSLGHSNQPQHF. DNA of the CDR3: TGCGCCAGCAGCTTGGGCCATAGCAATCAGCCCCAGCATTTT.

The V and J genes are TRBV27 and TRBJ1-5; no reliable D call. Germline CDR1 is MNHEY and CDR2 is SMNVEV (reference sequence). Between the trimmed V and J ends, which lost 5 bases and 0 bases, there was a span of 2 bases. The CDR3 has 12 residues. The CDR3 nucleotides read TGTGCCAGCAGTGATAGCAATCAGCCCCAGCATTTT. The encoded protein is CASSDSNQPQHF.

The CDR3 protein is CASSKGGVVTDTQYF. The CDR3 DNA sequence: TGTGCCAGCAGTAAAGGGGGAGTTGTCACAGATACGCAGTATTTT. The J gene is TRBJ2-3, the V gene TRBV28; D is possibly TRBD1 (6 bases). There are 15 residues in the CDR3. The germline CDR1 and CDR2 sequences are MDHEN and SYDVKM. Trimming took off 5 bases at V and 2 bases at J, with 14 bases between the two ends. Variable domain in full (rest from reference TRBV28 and TRBJ2-3): DVKVTQSSRYLVKRTGEKVFLECVQDMDHENMFWYRQDPGLGLRLIYFSYDVKMKEKGDIPEGYSVSREKKERFSLILESASTNQTSMYLCASSKGGVVTDTQYFGPGTRLTVL.

The rearrangement joins TRBV11-3 to TRBJ1-1; maybe TRBD1 (5 bases). With 7 bases removed from V and 0 bases from J, the gap between germline ends came to 12 bases. The CDR3 is 14 amino acids. Germline values: CDR1 SGHNT, CDR2 YENEEA. Here the CDR3 reads CASTSGRLNTEAFF. The CDR3 nucleotides read TGTGCCAGCACCTCGGGACGTTTGAACACTGAAGCTTTCTTT.

The count of this clone is one. This chain links TRBV6-5 with TRBJ2-7; D is unclear. CDR3 length equals 14 residues. Germline V CDR1 and CDR2: MNHEY, SVGAGI. Trimming took off 8 bases at V and 0 bases at J, with 14 bases between the two ends. This chain's CDR3 is CASRAGMSSYEQYF. In nucleotides, the CDR3 is TGTGCCAGCCGCGCAGGCATGAGCTCCTACGAGCAGTACTTC.

The table lists this clone with a count of one. The chain links TRBV11-2 to TRBJ2-5; D is possibly TRBD1 (6 bases). V was clipped by 1 base and J by 5 bases, with 14 bases between them. Germline CDR1 is SGHAT and CDR2 is FQNNGV. This CDR3 region has 15 residues. CDR3 DNA sequence: TGTGCCAGCAGCTTAGGGGGGCTGTTCGGGGAGACCCAGTACTTC. It encodes CASSLGGLFGETQYF.

The V call is TRBV5-1, the J call TRBJ2-7; 8 bases are a match to TRBD1. Germline V gene data show CDR1 as SGHRS and CDR2 as YFSETQ. This CDR3 is built from 13 residues. V trimming: 2 bases; J trimming: 6 bases; junction bases outside the gene matches: 4. CDR3 region: CASSFGQGGEQYV. Written as DNA, the CDR3 is TGCGCCAGCAGCTTTGGACAGGGAGGCGAGCAGTACGTC.

This clone was counted only a few times. The CDR3 sequence is CASSASGAVRHEQYV. Written as DNA, the CDR3 is TGTGCCAGCAGCGCCTCGGGTGCCGTACGGCACGAGCAGTACGTC. The V call is TRBV9, the J call TRBJ2-7; no reliable D call. Germline values: CDR1 SGDLS, CDR2 YYNGEE. This CDR3 spans 15 amino acids. V was trimmed by 3 bases and J by 5 bases, leaving 18 bases between them.

This clone qualifies as hyperexpanded. The chain uses TRBV9 and TRBJ1-2; D might be TRBD1 (5 bases). V gave up 0 bases and J gave up 4 bases, with 10 bases separating them. The germline gives CDR1 SGDLS, CDR2 YYNGEE. There are 14 residues in the CDR3. The CDR3 region has the DNA TGTGCCAGCAGCGTAGCCCAGGGCCCCTATGGCTACACCTTC. It specifies CASSVAQGPYGYTF. Full variable domain (outside the CDR3, taken from reference TRBV9 and TRBJ1-2): DSGVTQTPKHLITATGQRVTLRCSPRSGDLSVYWYQQSLDQGLQFLIQYYNGEERAKGNILERFSAQQFPDLHSELNLSSLELGDSALYFCASSVAQGPYGYTFGSGTRLTVV.

The chain employs TRBV5-1 and TRBJ1-1; a weak D match, TRBD1 (6 bases). This CDR3 spans 15 amino acids. Trimming shortened V by 6 bases and J by 4 bases, and 19 bases separated the two germline ends. Looked up from germline, CDR1 is SGHRS and CDR2 is YFSETQ. CDR3: CASTRASYRATEAFF. The CDR3 coding sequence is TGCGCCAGCACTAGGGCCTCGTACAGGGCCACTGAAGCTTTCTTT.

This chain links TRBV28 with TRBJ1-5, with 8 bases identical to TRBD1. Germline CDR1 is MDHEN and CDR2 is SYDVKM. This CDR3 has 13 amino acids. Unmatched junction bases numbered 8, after V lost 10 bases and J lost 6 bases. CDR3 region: CANSDRGTQPQHF. The CDR3 coding sequence is TGTGCCAACTCAGACAGGGGTACTCAGCCCCAGCATTTT.

This chain connects TRBV7-7 to TRBJ2-2; 13 positions match TRBD2. Losses at the gene ends were 4 bases for V and 6 bases for J; bases not matched to a gene: 11. The CDR3 sequence is 18 residues long. Germline V gives CDR1 SSHAT, CDR2 FNYEAQ (reference sequence). CDR3 protein: CASSSIPGLAGVPGELFF. DNA of the CDR3: TGTGCCAGCAGCTCGATTCCTGGACTAGCGGGAGTCCCCGGGGAGCTGTTTTTT.

The rearrangement joins TRBV9 to TRBJ2-6; possible D gene TRBD1, 5 bases. This CDR3 spans 15 amino acids. The V and J ends lost 3 bases and 0 bases respectively, with 7 bases between them. Germline values: CDR1 SGDLS, CDR2 YYNGEE. CDR3 nucleotides: TGTGCCAGCAGCGACGACAGCTCTGGGGCCAACGTCCTGACTTTC. This translates into CASSDDSSGANVLTF.

The J gene is TRBJ2-5, the V gene TRBV9; 14 bases are shared with TRBD2. CDR3 size: 18 residues. V lost 0 bases, J lost 0 bases, and 4 bases stayed unmatched. Germline V gives CDR1 SGDLS, CDR2 YYNGEE. In DNA, the CDR3 is TGTGCCAGCAGCGTAGACGGGACTAGCGGGAGCGACCAAGAGACCCAGTACTTC. Its translation is CASSVDGTSGSDQETQYF.

This clone was detected only once. The V gene is TRBV11-2, the J gene TRBJ1-5; 11 bases are a match to TRBD1. With 0 bases clipped from V and 3 bases from J, the junction kept 4 bases outside the gene matches. CDR1 is SGHAT and CDR2 is FQNNGV in the germline V gene. The CDR3 runs to 17 residues. CDR3 loop: CASSLDLGQGANQPQHF. CDR3 DNA sequence: TGTGCCAGCAGCTTAGATCTCGGACAGGGGGCCAATCAGCCCCAGCATTTT.